Following are 26 T cell receptor beta chains from one sample sequenced in a study of T cell responses to AZD1222 COVID-19 vaccine. This table comes from immunoSEQ multiplex PCR, and its TCRdb copy is limited to in-frame clones, with some not included. The profile shows 91,000 or so clones, around nine tenths of them singletons. The sequenced sample was peripheral blood, obtained 28 days after the second AZD1222 dose. These receptors all come from an adult who received the AZD1222 COVID-19 vaccine.

The chain carries TRBV4-1 and TRBJ1-3, with 7 bases that match TRBD1. The CDR3 spans 14 residues. Germline trimming cut 5 bases from V and 1 base from J; bases unmatched to any gene: 2. CDR1 and CDR2 from the germline V gene are MGHRA and YSYEKL. This CDR3 is CASSKTGSGNTIYF. CDR3 nucleotides: TGCGCCAGCAGCAAGACAGGGTCTGGAAACACCATATATTTT.

This chain connects TRBV5-4 to TRBJ1-3; unclear D gene. With 1 base removed from V and 0 bases from J, the gap between germline ends came to 8 bases. The CDR3 length is 15 residues. Per germline, CDR1 SGHNT and CDR2 YYREEE (reference sequence). The CDR3 nucleotides are TGTGCCAGCAGCTTGCTAGGACCCTCTGGAAACACCATATATTTT. Protein: CASSLLGPSGNTIYF.

V is TRBV11-2 and J is TRBJ1-2; 9 nucleotides align to TRBD1. Germline-derived CDR1 and CDR2 are SGHAT and FQNNGV. V gave up 6 bases and J gave up 5 bases; unmatched junction bases: 4. The CDR3 spans 13 residues. This CDR3 is CASSSGQGYGYTF. The CDR3 DNA reads as TGTGCCAGCAGTTCCGGACAGGGGTATGGCTACACCTTC.

This clone has just a few counts. The chain joins TRBV18 to TRBJ2-7; the D gene is possibly TRBD1 (6 bases). Germline V gene sequence: CDR1 KGHSH, CDR2 LQKENI. This CDR3 region has 13 residues. Between the trimmed V and J ends, which lost 3 bases and 4 bases, there was a span of 10 bases. This CDR3 is CASSPGAGYEQYF. In DNA, the CDR3 is TGTGCCAGCTCACCGGGGGCTGGGTACGAGCAGTACTTC.

The chain is built from TRBV5-1 and TRBJ1-2; no clear D. Germline V gene sequence: CDR1 SGHRS, CDR2 YFSETQ. Trimming took 0 bases from V and 4 from J, leaving 13 bases between them. This CDR3 has 15 residues. As DNA, the CDR3 is TGCGCCAGCAGCTTGGGGCGGCGGGCAGTCTATGGCTACACCTTC. This sequence encodes CASSLGRRAVYGYTF.

The chain links TRBV15 to TRBJ2-1; D call uncertain. This CDR3 region has 13 residues. Germline V gene sequence: CDR1 LNHNV, CDR2 YYDKDF (reference sequence). The V end was cut by 2 bases, the J end by 7 bases, with 9 bases between. CDR3 sequence: CATSRKLGNEQFF. For the CDR3, the DNA is TGTGCCACCAGCAGAAAATTGGGGAATGAGCAGTTCTTC.

The chain has TRBV6-1 and TRBJ2-7, with 7 bases lining up with TRBD1. This CDR3 is built from 16 residues. Losses at the gene ends were 0 bases for V and 3 bases for J; bases not matched to a gene: 8. Germline V gene sequence: CDR1 MNHNS, CDR2 SASEGT. This CDR3 is CASSEALLQGIYEQYF. The CDR3 DNA reads TGTGCCAGCAGTGAAGCGCTTCTACAGGGGATCTACGAGCAGTACTTC.

V is TRBV28 and J is TRBJ1-5, with 7 nucleotides matching TRBD1. Losses at the gene ends were 4 bases for V and 1 base for J; bases not matched to a gene: 10. The length of the CDR3 is 17 residues. Germline loops: CDR1 MDHEN, CDR2 SYDVKM. CDR3 sequence: CASSSNRDSWSNQPQHF. The CDR3 DNA sequence: TGTGCCAGCAGTTCAAATCGGGACAGTTGGAGCAATCAGCCCCAGCATTTT.

This CDR3 is CASSDNYGYTF. In DNA, the CDR3 is TGTGCCAGCAGCGACAACTATGGCTACACCTTC. V and J are TRBV7-9 and TRBJ1-2; D is unresolved. V was cut by 5 bases and J by 2 bases, with 3 bases left in between. CDR3 length equals 11 residues. Germline CDR1 and CDR2: SEHNR and FQNEAQ (reference sequence).

This clone was recorded a few times. The V call is TRBV6-5, the J call TRBJ2-2, with 8 bases fitting TRBD1. The germline V gene encodes CDR1 MNHEY and CDR2 SVGAGI. After removal of 6 bases from V and 5 bases from J, the junction contained 2 bases not matched to a gene. The CDR3 runs to 13 residues. Written as DNA, the CDR3 is TGTGCCAGCAGCAGACAGGGGACCGGGGAGCTGTTTTTT. Residues: CASSRQGTGELFF.

V is TRBV12-3 or TRBV12-4 and J is TRBJ1-6, with D unclear. CDR3 length: 12 residues. The V gene lost 4 bases and the J gene lost 7 bases, with 5 bases spanning the gap. The CDR3 nucleotides are TGTGCCAGCAGTTGGGCAAATTCACCCCTCCACTTT. It yields the protein CASSWANSPLHF.

V and J are TRBV9 and TRBJ1-2, with D perhaps TRBD1 (6 bases). Trimming took off 4 bases at V and 3 bases at J, with 19 bases between the two ends. The CDR3 contains 16 residues. Germline V lookup: CDR1 SGDLS, CDR2 YYNGEE. This CDR3 reads CASSPTSRDIYYGYTF. DNA for the CDR3: TGTGCCAGCAGCCCGACGTCCCGGGACATCTACTATGGCTACACCTTC. Using reference TRBV9 and TRBJ1-2 for the parts outside the CDR3, the full variable domain is DSGVTQTPKHLITATGQRVTLRCSPRSGDLSVYWYQQSLDQGLQFLIQYYNGEERAKGNILERFSAQQFPDLHSELNLSSLELGDSALYFCASSPTSRDIYYGYTFGSGTRLTVV.

The chain is built from TRBV18 and TRBJ2-3, with D perhaps being TRBD1 or TRBD2 (6 bases each). V lost 0 bases and J lost 4, with 17 bases in between. From germline, CDR1 is KGHSH and CDR2 LQKENI. The CDR3 contains 17 residues. CDR3 bases: TGTGCCAGCTCACCACCGGTGGGGGGCCCCCTAGCAGATACGCAGTATTTT. Encoded protein: CASSPPVGGPLADTQYF.

J is TRBJ2-7 and V is TRBV24-1; 7 bases are shared with TRBD1. The CDR3 runs to 13 residues. With 6 bases clipped from V and 2 bases from J, the junction kept 3 bases outside the gene matches. Germline V gene sequence: CDR1 KGHDR, CDR2 SFDVKD. This CDR3 is CATSHGTAYEQYF. The CDR3 nucleotides are TGTGCCACCAGTCACGGGACAGCCTACGAGCAGTACTTC.

V usage is TRBV2 and J usage is TRBJ1-4; D remains unclear. Per the germline V gene, CDR1 is SNHLY and CDR2 is FYNNEI. The CDR3 sequence is 15 residues long. The V end was cut by 4 bases, the J end by 0 bases, with 9 bases between. The CDR3 loop reads CASSGTSATNEKLFF. The CDR3 DNA reads as TGTGCCAGCAGTGGCACGTCGGCAACTAATGAAAAACTGTTTTTT.

V and J are TRBV7-8 and TRBJ2-1; D gene ambiguous. CDR3 length: 15 amino acids. The germline CDR1 and CDR2 sequences are SGHVS and FQNEAQ. V gave up 5 bases and J gave up 0 bases, with 11 bases separating them. In nucleotides, the CDR3 is TGTGCCAGCAGCCCCAGAGGTAGCTCCTACAATGAGCAGTTCTTC. Protein sequence: CASSPRGSSYNEQFF.

V is TRBV19 and J is TRBJ1-5; 7 bases agree with TRBD1. Trimming at V came to 3 bases and at J to 5 bases, leaving 4 bases not matched to a gene. CDR3 length: 14 residues. In germline, CDR1 is LNHDA, CDR2 SQIVND (reference sequence). The CDR3 nucleotides are TGTGCCAGTAGTATCCGGGACAGATATCAGCCCCAGCATTTT. It codes for CASSIRDRYQPQHF. The full variable domain, in which reference TRBV19 and TRBJ1-5 provide the parts outside the CDR3, is DGGITQSPKYLFRKEGQNVTLSCEQNLNHDAMYWYRQDPGQGLRLIYYSQIVNDFQKGDIAEGYSVSREKKESFPLTVTSAQKNPTAFYLCASSIRDRYQPQHFGDGTRLSIL.

V usage is TRBV9 and J usage is TRBJ1-1, with D unclear. V lost 2 bases and J 0 bases, leaving 5 bases between the germline ends. Germline CDR1 reads SGDLS; CDR2 reads YYNGEE. The CDR3 covers 13 residues. CDR3 loop: CASSVGMNTEAFF. In nucleotides, the CDR3 is TGTGCCAGCAGCGTTGGCATGAACACTGAAGCTTTCTTT.

This chain connects TRBV14 to TRBJ1-2, with D possibly matching TRBD1 (5 bases). This CDR3 is 16 amino acids long. Trimming cost V 2 bases and J 0 bases, with 13 bases left between them. Germline lookup yields CDR1 SGHDN and CDR2 FVKESK. The CDR3 loop is CASSQPGTVPNYGYTF. For the CDR3, the DNA is TGTGCCAGCAGCCAACCTGGGACCGTCCCTAACTATGGCTACACCTTC.

V usage is TRBV5-5 and J usage is TRBJ1-1; no firm D call. V dropped 7 bases and J dropped 4 bases, with 14 bases sitting between them. The CDR3 loop spans 13 amino acids. Per the germline V gene, CDR1 is SGHKS and CDR2 is YYEKEE (reference sequence). CDR3 residues: CASYGQAATEAFF. CDR3 nucleotides: TGTGCCAGCTACGGTCAGGCGGCCACTGAAGCTTTCTTT.

The chain carries TRBV28 and TRBJ2-3; 7 bases agree with TRBD1. V gave up 11 bases and J gave up 2 bases; unmatched junction bases: 7. This CDR3 has 13 amino acids. Germline CDR1 MDHEN, CDR2 SYDVKM. CDR3: CACAGTDTDTQYF. CDR3 DNA sequence: TGTGCCTGCGCCGGGACAGACACAGATACGCAGTATTTT. Based on the CDR3 plus reference TRBV28 and TRBJ2-3, the full variable domain is DVKVTQSSRYLVKRTGEKVFLECVQDMDHENMFWYRQDPGLGLRLIYFSYDVKMKEKGDIPEGYSVSREKKERFSLILESASTNQTSMYLCACAGTDTDTQYFGPGTRLTVL.

This sequence joins TRBV2 and TRBJ1-2, with 8 bases identical to TRBD1. Germline V gene lookup returns CDR1 SNHLY and CDR2 FYNNEI. V gave up 6 bases and J gave up 7 bases; unmatched junction bases: 7. CDR3 length: 13 residues. The CDR3 DNA reads TGTGCCAGCAGAGGACAGGGAATAGGTGGCTACACCTTC. This translates into CASRGQGIGGYTF.

The chain employs TRBV20-1 and TRBJ2-5; D not resolved. V was pared by 5 bases and J by 4 bases, with 8 bases between. The CDR3 extends over 11 amino acids. Looked up from germline, CDR1 is DFQATT and CDR2 is SNEGSKA (reference sequence). The CDR3 loop reads CSAHKSETQYF. The CDR3 DNA is TGCAGTGCTCACAAGTCAGAGACCCAGTACTTC.

The chain combines TRBV3-1 (or the pseudogene TRBV3-2) with TRBJ2-1; 10 bases agree with TRBD1. V gave up 1 base and J gave up 5 bases; unmatched junction bases: 8. The CDR3 length is 17 residues. CDR1 is LGHDT, CDR2 YNNKEL, per germline (reference sequence). CDR3 sequence: CASSQVLGTGADNEQFF. CDR3 nucleotide sequence: TGTGCCAGCAGCCAAGTTTTGGGGACAGGGGCTGACAATGAGCAGTTCTTC.

V usage is TRBV7-7 and J usage is TRBJ1-3; D ambiguous. The V and J ends lost 0 bases and 2 bases respectively, with 8 bases between them. CDR3 length: 15 residues. Germline V gene lookup returns CDR1 SSHAT and CDR2 FNYEAQ (reference sequence). The chain's CDR3 is CASSLAAGAGNTIYF. Written as DNA, the CDR3 is TGTGCCAGCAGCTTAGCGGCGGGTGCTGGAAACACCATATATTTT.

The genes are TRBV9 and TRBJ2-3; D is perhaps TRBD2 (6 bases). V was clipped by 2 bases and J by 2 bases, with 15 bases between them. The V gene's germline CDR1 is SGDLS and CDR2 YYNGEE. The CDR3 contains 16 residues. The CDR3 here is CASSVLSEGITDTQYF. The CDR3 coding sequence is TGTGCCAGCAGCGTTCTCTCGGAGGGGATCACAGATACGCAGTATTTT.